The present TCR beta chain was sequenced within a study of control samples from healthy donors and cancer patients. The method was immunoSEQ multiplex PCR; TCRdb's version includes in-frame clones alone and lacks a portion of them. The data show almost 90,000 clones, more than 75% seen once. Unmatched junction bases numbered 7, after V lost 1 base and J lost 5 bases. CDR3 length: 16 amino acids. Germline lookup yields CDR1 SGHNT and CDR2 YENEEA. Source material: blood. The receptor was derived from a woman aged 40 to 50 in good health. The chain uses TRBV11-3 and TRBJ2-1; 8 nucleotides match TRBD2. CDR3 nucleotide sequence: TGTGCCAGCAGCTTAGCGGGCGGGGGGACCCACAATGAGCAGTTCTTC. Translating gives CASSLAGGGTHNEQFF.